Below, 15 T cell receptor beta chains from the same sample are listed, as sequenced in a study of cytomegalovirus exposure and HLA in healthy donors. Clones were read by immunoSEQ multiplex PCR, and TCRdb kept only the in-frame ones, dropping some. Of over 200,000 clones detected, around 86% appear once; the ten largest clones hold roughly 2%. Sequenced input: PBMCs. Receptors originate from a woman aged 18-29 years in good health and CMV-seropositive.

The gene calls are TRBV6-6 and TRBJ2-2; 9 bases are shared with TRBD1. This CDR3 is 15 amino acids long. Germline values: CDR1 MNHNY, CDR2 SVGAGI (reference sequence). V lost 7 bases and J lost 4; bases outside the gene matches: 7. The DNA for the CDR3 is TGTGCCAGCACCCTACAGGGGGCTGGCACCGGGGAGCTGTTTTTT. Its protein product is CASTLQGAGTGELFF.

The rearrangement uses TRBV9 and TRBJ2-6; D not certain. Germline V lookup: CDR1 SGDLS, CDR2 YYNGEE. V was pared by 2 bases and J by 4 bases, with 7 bases between. This CDR3 comprises 14 residues. The chain's CDR3 is CASSVLGGANVLTF. The DNA for the CDR3 is TGTGCCAGCAGCGTTCTGGGCGGGGCCAACGTCCTGACTTTC. Looking up the rest from reference TRBV9 and TRBJ2-6 gives the full variable domain: DSGVTQTPKHLITATGQRVTLRCSPRSGDLSVYWYQQSLDQGLQFLIQYYNGEERAKGNILERFSAQQFPDLHSELNLSSLELGDSALYFCASSVLGGANVLTFGAGSRLTVL.

The V gene is TRBV28, the J gene TRBJ2-1; 15 positions agree with TRBD2. The CDR3 consists of 19 residues. J was trimmed by 1 base and V by 2 bases; bases with no gene match: 6. Germline values: CDR1 MDHEN, CDR2 SYDVKM. CDR3 loop: CASSLAGLAGGRSYNEQFF. In DNA form, the CDR3 reads TGTGCCAGCAGTTTAGCCGGACTAGCGGGAGGGCGGTCCTACAATGAGCAGTTCTTC.

This chain connects TRBV5-1 to TRBJ1-2; 7 bases are shared with TRBD1. The CDR3 sequence is 12 residues long. The V and J ends lost 4 bases and 6 bases, in that order; junction bases with no gene match: 3. Germline-derived CDR1 and CDR2 are SGHRS and YFSETQ. The CDR3 protein is CASSMDRNGYTF. CDR3 nucleotides: TGCGCCAGCAGCATGGACAGGAATGGCTACACCTTC.

This clone was seen just once. The rearrangement joins TRBV7-2 to TRBJ1-1, with 8 positions matching TRBD1. The J segment lost 3 bases and the V segment lost 7 bases, leaving 7 bases of the junction unmatched. CDR1 and CDR2 (germline): SGHTA, FQGNSA. The CDR3 runs 14 residues. CDR3 loop: CASTPDRAYTEAFF. In nucleotides, the CDR3 is TGTGCCAGCACCCCGGACAGGGCCTACACTGAAGCTTTCTTT.

V is TRBV2 and J is TRBJ2-3; the D gene is possibly TRBD1 (5 bases). Trimming pared 2 bases from V and 4 bases from J, leaving 13 bases between. The germline gives CDR1 SNHLY, CDR2 FYNNEI. The CDR3 covers 15 residues. CDR3 coding DNA: TGTGCCAGCAGTGAAATGGGGCCTCGTCCAGATACGCAGTATTTT. Protein product: CASSEMGPRPDTQYF.

In its sample, this clone was seen once. J is TRBJ1-5 and V is TRBV9; D perhaps matches TRBD1 (5 bases). Germline CDR1 and CDR2: SGDLS and YYNGEE. This CDR3 region has 15 residues. V was clipped by 3 bases and J by 7 bases, with 17 bases between them. Written as DNA, the CDR3 is TGTGCCAGCAGCGAGGGGATACAGGATGGCCAGCCCCAGCATTTT. Its translation: CASSEGIQDGQPQHF.

The genes are TRBV5-1 and TRBJ2-1; 9 bases are shared with TRBD2. J lost 9 bases, V lost 2 bases, and 12 bases had no gene match. The germline CDR1 and CDR2 sequences are SGHRS and YFSETQ. The CDR3 extends over 16 amino acids. The DNA of the CDR3 is TGCGCCAGCAGCTTAGTGCAGTTAGCGGGAGACCCTGAGCAGTTCTTC. Protein sequence: CASSLVQLAGDPEQFF.

V gene TRBV27 combines with J gene TRBJ2-2; 13 bases are a match to TRBD2. After removal of 9 bases from V and 5 bases from J, the junction contained 9 bases not matched to a gene. Germline CDR1 reads MNHEY; CDR2 reads SMNVEV (reference sequence). This CDR3 is 16 amino acids long. In DNA form, the CDR3 reads TGTGCCAGTGGGGGGGGACTAGCGGGATCAACCGGGGAGCTGTTTTTT. Its protein product is CASGGGLAGSTGELFF.

This clone occurred a few times. The gene calls are TRBV10-1 and TRBJ2-7, with 11 bases identical to TRBD2. There are 14 residues in the CDR3. Germline CDR1 and CDR2: WNHNN and SYGVQD (reference sequence). With 8 bases clipped from V and 4 bases from J, the junction kept 7 bases outside the gene matches. This CDR3 is CASSPGTSGYEQYF. DNA of the CDR3: TGCGCCAGCTCTCCCGGGACTAGCGGATACGAGCAGTACTTC.

The J gene is TRBJ2-5, the V gene TRBV2; 12 bases agree with TRBD2. Germline lookup yields CDR1 SNHLY and CDR2 FYNNEI. This CDR3 is built from 14 residues. V gave up 6 bases and J gave up 7 bases; unmatched junction bases: 6. CDR3 DNA sequence: TGTGCCAGCAGCTGGACTAGCGGGATATGGACCCAGTACTTC. It encodes CASSWTSGIWTQYF. The variable domain in full, with the rest retrieved from reference TRBV2 and TRBJ2-5, is EPEVTQTPSHQVTQMGQEVILRCVPISNHLYFYWYRQILGQKVEFLVSFYNNEISEKSEIFDDQFSVERPDGSNFTLKIRSTKLEDSAMYFCASSWTSGIWTQYFGPGTRLLVL.

This chain links TRBV18 with TRBJ2-1; no definite D call. V shed 5 bases and J shed 7 bases, with 6 bases lying between them. The CDR3 runs to 11 residues. CDR1 is KGHSH, CDR2 LQKENI, per germline. The CDR3 is CASSLANEQFF. The CDR3 bases are TGTGCCAGCTCATTGGCAAATGAGCAGTTCTTC.

CDR3 loop: CASSRRDRYQETQYF. The CDR3 DNA reads as TGTGCCAGCAGCCGTCGGGACAGATACCAAGAGACCCAGTACTTC. This rearrangement joins TRBV28 to TRBJ2-5, with TRBD1 matching 7 bases. The V gene's germline CDR1 is MDHEN and CDR2 SYDVKM. The CDR3 spans 15 residues. The trim removed 6 bases at V and 0 bases at J, leaving 7 bases unmatched.

CDR3 protein: CAWSDRAYSGNTIYF. DNA of the CDR3: TGTGCCTGGAGTGACAGGGCCTACTCTGGAAACACCATATATTTT. The chain has TRBV30 and TRBJ1-3; perhaps TRBD1 as D (6 bases). Trimming cost V 1 base and J 0 bases, with 10 bases left between them. CDR1 is GTSNPN, CDR2 SVGIG, per germline (reference sequence). There are 15 residues in the CDR3.

The chain links TRBV28 to TRBJ2-1, with TRBD2 matching 12 bases. CDR3 length equals 17 residues. Germline values: CDR1 MDHEN, CDR2 SYDVKM. J gave up 6 bases and V 4 bases, and 10 bases lay outside the gene matches. The CDR3 nucleotides are TGTGCCAGCAGTTCGTTCCTACTAGCGGGAGGCGTCAATGAGCAGTTCTTC. This sequence encodes CASSSFLLAGGVNEQFF.